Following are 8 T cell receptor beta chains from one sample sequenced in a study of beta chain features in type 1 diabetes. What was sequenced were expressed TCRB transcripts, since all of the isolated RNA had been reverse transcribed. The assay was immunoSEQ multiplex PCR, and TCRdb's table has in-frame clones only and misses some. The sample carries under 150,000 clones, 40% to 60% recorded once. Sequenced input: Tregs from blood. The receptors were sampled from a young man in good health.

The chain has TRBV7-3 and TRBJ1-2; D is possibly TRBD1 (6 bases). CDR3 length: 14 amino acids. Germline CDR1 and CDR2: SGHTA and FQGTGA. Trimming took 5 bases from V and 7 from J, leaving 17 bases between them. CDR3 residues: CASSLNRVEGGYTF. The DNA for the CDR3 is TGTGCCAGCAGCCTCAACAGGGTCGAAGGTGGCTACACCTTC.

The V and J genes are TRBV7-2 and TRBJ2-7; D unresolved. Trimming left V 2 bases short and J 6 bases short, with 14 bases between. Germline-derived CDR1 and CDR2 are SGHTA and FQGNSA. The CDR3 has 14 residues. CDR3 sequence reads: CASSLMSPVGEQYF. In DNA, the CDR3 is TGTGCCAGCAGCTTAATGTCCCCGGTTGGCGAGCAGTACTTC.

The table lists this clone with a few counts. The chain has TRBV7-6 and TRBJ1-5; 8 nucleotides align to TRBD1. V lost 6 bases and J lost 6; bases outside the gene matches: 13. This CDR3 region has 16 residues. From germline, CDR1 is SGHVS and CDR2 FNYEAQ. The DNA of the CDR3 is TGTGCCAGCAGTTCGGTCGCGGACAGGGTCTTTCAGCCCCAGCATTTT. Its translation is CASSSVADRVFQPQHF.

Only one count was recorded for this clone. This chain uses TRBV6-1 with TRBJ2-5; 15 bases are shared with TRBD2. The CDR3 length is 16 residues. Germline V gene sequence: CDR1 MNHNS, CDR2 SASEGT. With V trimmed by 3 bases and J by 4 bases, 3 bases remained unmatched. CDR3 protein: CASSEGLAGGGETQYF. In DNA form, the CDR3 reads TGTGCCAGCAGTGAGGGACTAGCGGGAGGCGGAGAGACCCAGTACTTC.

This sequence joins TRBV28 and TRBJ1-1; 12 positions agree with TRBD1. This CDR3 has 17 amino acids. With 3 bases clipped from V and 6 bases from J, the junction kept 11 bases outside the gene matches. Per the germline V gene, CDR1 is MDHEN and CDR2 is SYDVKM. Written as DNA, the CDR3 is TGTGCCAGCAGTTTGGGACAGGGGGCGATGGGTATCTCTGAAGCTTTCTTT. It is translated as CASSLGQGAMGISEAFF.

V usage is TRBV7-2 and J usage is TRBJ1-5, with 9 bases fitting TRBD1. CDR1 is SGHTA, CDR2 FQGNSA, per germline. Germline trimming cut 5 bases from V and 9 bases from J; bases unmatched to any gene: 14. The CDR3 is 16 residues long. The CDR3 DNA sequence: TGTGCCAGCAGCCGAACCGCGGGACAGGGAGGGAGGCCCCAGCATTTT. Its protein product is CASSRTAGQGGRPQHF.

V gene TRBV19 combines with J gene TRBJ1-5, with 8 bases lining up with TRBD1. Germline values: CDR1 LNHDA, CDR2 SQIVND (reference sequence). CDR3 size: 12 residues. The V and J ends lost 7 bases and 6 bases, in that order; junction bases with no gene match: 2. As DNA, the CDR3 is TGTGCCAGTACCGACAGGGGTCAGCCCCAGCATTTT. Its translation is CASTDRGQPQHF.

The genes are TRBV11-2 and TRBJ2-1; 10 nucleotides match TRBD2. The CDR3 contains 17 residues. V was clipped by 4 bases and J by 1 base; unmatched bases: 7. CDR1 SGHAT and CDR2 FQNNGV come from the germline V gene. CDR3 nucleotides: TGTGCCAGCAGCTATGGGACTAGCGACTTATCCTACAATGAGCAGTTCTTC. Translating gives CASSYGTSDLSYNEQFF.